This TCR beta chain was profiled in a study of tumor and adjacent non-tumor tissue in lung cancer. About the research overall: Patients were aged about 30 to 80, 10 men and about 5 women, stage I to III.

The template was RNA from unsorted bulk tissue. Looked up from germline, CDR1 is SQVTM and CDR2 is ANQGSEA. The CDR3 has 12 amino acids. TCRbeta libraries were built with three rounds of nested PCR, modified from ARM-PCR. TCRdb called the multiplex PCR reads again in MiXCR, with one record for every CDR3 protein. The repertoire has 89,000 or so distinct CDR3 sequences, around two thirds of them found once; the top ten carry about 15%. In its sample, this clonotype was seen once. The receptor was isolated from a man between 65 and 80 years old with non-small cell lung cancer. V usage is TRBV29-1 and J usage is TRBJ1-1; D is unclear. Material for sequencing was lung tumor tissue. DNA for the CDR3: TGCAACACTAGAGACCTGAACACTGAAGCTTTCTTT. Translation: CNTRDLNTEAFF.